A selection of T cell receptor beta chains follows, all from one sample in a study of shared T cell receptors in the human thymus. Sequencing used immunoSEQ multiplex PCR; TCRdb keeps in-frame clones, though not all of them. The profile covers about 730,000 clones, with 80% to 90% appearing a single time and 0.0095% to 0.013% taken by the ten largest. These sequences were also reported in another study, on human thymus T cells.

Sequenced material: thymocytes. All receptors come from a girl less than two years old with a congenital heart defect. CDR3s include the opening cysteine and the closing phenylalanine or tryptophan. Each record gives: clone size, V gene, J gene, D gene, CDR3 DNA, CDR3 protein. D genes are given only for firm matches. Size tells how often a clone was seen (once, few, many) or the class of an expanded clone, and some rows leave it out.

>NA|TRBV7-9|TRBJ2-5|TRBD1
TGTGCCAGCAGGCCCCCTTTTCCGGGACAGGGCGAGACCCAGTACTTC
CASRPPFPGQGETQYF
>NA|TRBV7-6|TRBJ2-4|TRBD2
TGTGCCAGCAGCTTAGCGGTCAGGGAGGGCATTCAGTACTTC
CASSLAVREGIQYF
>NA|TRBV4-2|TRBJ1-5|NA
TGTGCCAGCAGCCAAGGGTGGCCGGGGTGGAAGGGACAGCCCCAGCATTTT
CASSQGWPGWKGQPQHF
>NA|TRBV6-4|TRBJ1-2|TRBD1
TGTGCCAGTTTGCCCTGCGGGACAGGGGGAAATGGCTACACCTTC
CASLPCGTGGNGYTF
>NA|TRBV4-1|TRBJ2-1|NA
TGCGCCAGCAGCCCCCCTGAGACCGGGACACCCGACAATGAGCAGTTCTTC
CASSPPETGTPDNEQFF
>NA|TRBV5-4|TRBJ1-2|TRBD1
TGTGCCAGCAGCTTGCGGACGGACAGGGGAGTCGGCTACACCTTC
CASSLRTDRGVGYTF
>NA|TRBV5-1|TRBJ2-5|TRBD2
TGCGCCAGCAGCTTGGCTCTAGCGGGGGATATAGAGACCCAGTACTTC
CASSLALAGDIETQYF
>NA|TRBV7-3|TRBJ2-1|TRBD1
TGTGCCAGCAGCTCGGCAGGGGGCTCGGAGCAGTTCTTC
CASSSAGGSEQFF
>NA|TRBV28|TRBJ1-2|NA
TGTGCCAGCTGGTCTTCTCAGGCGGGACGCACACCGGCCGGCTATGGCTACACCTTC
CASWSSQAGRTPAGYGYTF
>once|TRBV11-2|TRBJ2-7|TRBD2
TGTGCCAGCAGCGACCCGGGACTAGCGGGGGGGCCGGTCGAGCAGTACTTC
CASSDPGLAGGPVEQYF
>NA|TRBV5-6|TRBJ1-6|TRBD1
TGTGCCAGCAGCTCCCTGTGGACAGGGTTGGATTCACCCCTCCACTTT
CASSSLWTGLDSPLHF
>NA|TRBV5-6|TRBJ1-5|NA
TGTGCCAGCAGCTTGAGGGGGTCGGCAGGGGATGGAAATCAGCCCCAGCATTTT
CASSLRGSAGDGNQPQHF
>NA|TRBV6-1|TRBJ1-4|NA
TGTGCCAGCACCGGGTTAACTAATGAAAAACTGTTTTTT
CASTGLTNEKLFF
>NA|TRBV7-2|TRBJ1-1|NA
TGTGCCAGCAGCTCAGCAGGGACAACGAACACTGAAGCTTTCTTT
CASSSAGTTNTEAFF
>NA|TRBV7-6|TRBJ2-5|TRBD1
TGTGCCAGCAGCTTGGACAGGGGGGAGACCCAGTACTTC
CASSLDRGETQYF
>few|TRBV2|TRBJ1-5|NA
TGTGCCAGCAAGCCGACAGGACTTACATATAGCAATCAGCCCCAGCATTTT
CASKPTGLTYSNQPQHF
>NA|TRBV7-2|TRBJ2-3|NA
TGTGCCAGCAGCTTAGTTGGGGGCCCGCCAGATACGCAGTATTTT
CASSLVGGPPDTQYF
>NA|TRBV4-1|TRBJ1-5|NA
TGCGCCAGCAGCCAAGATCTCGGGGGGAATCAGCCCCAGCATTTT
CASSQDLGGNQPQHF
>once|TRBV28|TRBJ1-2|TRBD1
TGTGCCAGCAGCCCATCCCGGGGACAGGGGGCGGGCTATGGCTACACCTTC
CASSPSRGQGAGYGYTF
>NA|TRBV27|TRBJ2-2|NA
TGTGCCAGCAGTTTATCGAGGGCAGTCACCGGGGAGCTGTTTTTT
CASSLSRAVTGELFF
>NA|TRBV7-3|TRBJ1-6|NA
TGTGCCAGCAGCTTAAAACTTAATTCCCCCCTCCACTTT
CASSLKLNSPLHF
>once|TRBV19|TRBJ2-7|TRBD1
TGTGCCAGTAATCTTGGGGACAGGGATGGGGAGCAGTACTTC
CASNLGDRDGEQYF
>NA|TRBV12-5|TRBJ1-3|NA
TGTGCTAGTGGGATGACGGGACAAGTTCTCTCTGGAAACACCATATATTTT
CASGMTGQVLSGNTIYF
>NA|TRBV5-1|TRBJ2-7|TRBD1
TGCGCCAGCAGCACCTCCGGGACAGGGGAAAACGAGCAGTACTTC
CASSTSGTGENEQYF
>NA|TRBV21-1|TRBJ2-7|NA
TGTGCCAGCAGCAAAGTCGCATGTAGTTCACTCTACGAGCAGTACTTC
CASSKVACSSLYEQYF
>NA|TRBV2|TRBJ2-5|NA
TGTGCCAGCAGTGGGGCAGGACAAGAGACCCAGTACTTC
CASSGAGQETQYF
>NA|TRBV14|TRBJ1-2|NA
TGTGCCAGCAGCCAAGTGGCGGGCGACTATGGCTACACCTTC
CASSQVAGDYGYTF
>NA|TRBV28|TRBJ1-5|TRBD1
TGTGCCAGCAGTTTAATGGGACAGGGGGTGGGTAGCAATCAGCCCCAGCATTTT
CASSLMGQGVGSNQPQHF
>NA|TRBV7-9|TRBJ1-1|NA
TGTGCCAGCAGATTGGGAGGGCCGACGAACACTGAAGCTTTCTTT
CASRLGGPTNTEAFF